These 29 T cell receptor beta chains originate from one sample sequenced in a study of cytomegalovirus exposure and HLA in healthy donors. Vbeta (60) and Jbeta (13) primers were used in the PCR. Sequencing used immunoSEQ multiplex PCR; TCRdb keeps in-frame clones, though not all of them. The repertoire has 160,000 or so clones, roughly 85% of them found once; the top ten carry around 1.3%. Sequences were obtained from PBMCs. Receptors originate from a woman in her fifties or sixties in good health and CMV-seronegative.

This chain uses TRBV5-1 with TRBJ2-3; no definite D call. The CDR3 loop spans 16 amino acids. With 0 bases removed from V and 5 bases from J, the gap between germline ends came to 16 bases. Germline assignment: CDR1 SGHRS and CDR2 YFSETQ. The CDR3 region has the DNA TGCGCCAGCAGCTTGGTGGCTAGTGGGTCTTTAGATACGCAGTATTTT. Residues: CASSLVASGSLDTQYF.

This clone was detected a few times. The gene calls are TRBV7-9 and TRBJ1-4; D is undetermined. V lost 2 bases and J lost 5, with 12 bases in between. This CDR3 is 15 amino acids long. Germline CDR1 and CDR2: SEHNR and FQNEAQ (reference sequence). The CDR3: CASSLSLEANEKLFF. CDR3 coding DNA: TGTGCCAGCAGCTTAAGCCTCGAAGCCAATGAAAAACTGTTTTTT.

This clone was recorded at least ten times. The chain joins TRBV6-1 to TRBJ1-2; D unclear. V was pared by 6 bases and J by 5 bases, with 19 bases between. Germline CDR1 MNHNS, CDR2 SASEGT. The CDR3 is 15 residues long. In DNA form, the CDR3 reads TGTGCCAGCAGCGGTGACTCCGCCGGCCCATATGGCTACACCTTC. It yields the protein CASSGDSAGPYGYTF.

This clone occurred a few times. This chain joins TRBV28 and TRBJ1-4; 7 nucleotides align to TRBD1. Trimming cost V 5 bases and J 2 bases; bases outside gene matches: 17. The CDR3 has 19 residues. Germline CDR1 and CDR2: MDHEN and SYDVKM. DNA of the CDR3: TGTGCCAGCAGTCCTCGGGCGGGGTCAGGGGGTGACACTAATGAAAAACTGTTTTTT. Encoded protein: CASSPRAGSGGDTNEKLFF.

CDR3 in amino acids: CASSLQLAGFNYEQYF. The CDR3 nucleotides are TGTGCCAGCAGTTTACAACTAGCGGGATTTAACTACGAGCAGTACTTC. The chain has TRBV28 and TRBJ2-7, with 10 bases fitting TRBD2. The CDR3 is 16 amino acids. CDR1 and CDR2 (germline): MDHEN, SYDVKM. J gave up 3 bases and V 2 bases, and 7 bases lay outside the gene matches.

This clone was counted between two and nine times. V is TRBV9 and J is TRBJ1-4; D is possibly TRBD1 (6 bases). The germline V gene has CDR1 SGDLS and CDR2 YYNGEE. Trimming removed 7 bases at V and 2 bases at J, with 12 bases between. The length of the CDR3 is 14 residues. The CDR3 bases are TGTGCCAGCGAGGACAGCTTTACTAATGAAAAACTGTTTTTT. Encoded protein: CASEDSFTNEKLFF.

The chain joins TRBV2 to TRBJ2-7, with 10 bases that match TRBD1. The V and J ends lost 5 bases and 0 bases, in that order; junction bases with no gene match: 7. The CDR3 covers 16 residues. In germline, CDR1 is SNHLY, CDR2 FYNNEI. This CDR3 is CASSRTGGGGSYEQYF. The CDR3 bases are TGTGCCAGCAGTCGGACAGGGGGTGGGGGCTCCTACGAGCAGTACTTC. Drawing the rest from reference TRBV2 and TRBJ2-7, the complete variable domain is EPEVTQTPSHQVTQMGQEVILRCVPISNHLYFYWYRQILGQKVEFLVSFYNNEISEKSEIFDDQFSVERPDGSNFTLKIRSTKLEDSAMYFCASSRTGGGGSYEQYFGPGTRLTVT.

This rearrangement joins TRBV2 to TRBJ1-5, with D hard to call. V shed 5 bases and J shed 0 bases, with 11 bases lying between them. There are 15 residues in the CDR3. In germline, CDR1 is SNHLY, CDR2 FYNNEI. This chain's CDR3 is CASSPNAVSNQPQHF. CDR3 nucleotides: TGTGCCAGCAGTCCAAACGCAGTTAGCAATCAGCCCCAGCATTTT.

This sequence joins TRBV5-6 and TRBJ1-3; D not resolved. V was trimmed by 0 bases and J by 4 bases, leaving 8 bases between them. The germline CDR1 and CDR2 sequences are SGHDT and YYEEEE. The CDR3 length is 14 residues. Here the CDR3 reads CASSLVQPGNTIYF. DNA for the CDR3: TGTGCCAGCAGCTTGGTACAGCCAGGAAACACCATATATTTT.

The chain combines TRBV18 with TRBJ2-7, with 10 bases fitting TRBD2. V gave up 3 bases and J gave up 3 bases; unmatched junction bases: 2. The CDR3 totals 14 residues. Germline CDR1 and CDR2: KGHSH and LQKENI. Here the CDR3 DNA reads TGTGCCAGCTCACCCGGACTAGCGGACTACGAGCAGTACTTC. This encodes CASSPGLADYEQYF.

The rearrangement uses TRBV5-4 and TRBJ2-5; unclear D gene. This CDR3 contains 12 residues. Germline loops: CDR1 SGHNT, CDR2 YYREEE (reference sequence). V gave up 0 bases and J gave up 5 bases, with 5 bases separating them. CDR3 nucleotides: TGTGCCAGCAGCTTGGCCGAGGAGACCCAGTACTTC. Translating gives CASSLAEETQYF. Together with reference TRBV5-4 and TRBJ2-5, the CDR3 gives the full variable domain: ETGVTQSPTHLIKTRGQQVTLRCSSQSGHNTVSWYQQALGQGPQFIFQYYREEENGRGNFPPRFSGLQFPNYSSELNVNALELDDSALYLCASSLAEETQYFGPGTRLLVL.

For the CDR3, the DNA is TGTGCCAGCAGGGGACGCGGGATAAGCTCCTACAATGAGCAGTTCTTC. Translating it yields CASRGRGISSYNEQFF. This chain links TRBV5-4 with TRBJ2-1, with D perhaps matching TRBD2 (6 bases). The V and J ends lost 5 bases and 0 bases respectively, with 15 bases between them. Germline V gene data show CDR1 as SGHNT and CDR2 as YYREEE (reference sequence). The CDR3 spans 16 residues. The full variable domain, its missing parts supplied by reference TRBV5-4 and TRBJ2-1, is ETGVTQSPTHLIKTRGQQVTLRCSSQSGHNTVSWYQQALGQGPQFIFQYYREEENGRGNFPPRFSGLQFPNYSSELNVNALELDDSALYLCASRGRGISSYNEQFFGPGTRLTVL.

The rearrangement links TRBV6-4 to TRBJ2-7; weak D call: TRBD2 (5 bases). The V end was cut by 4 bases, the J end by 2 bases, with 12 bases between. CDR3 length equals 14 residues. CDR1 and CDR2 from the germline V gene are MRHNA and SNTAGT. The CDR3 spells CASSVRRRTYEQYF. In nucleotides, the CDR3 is TGTGCCAGCAGTGTTCGGAGGAGGACCTACGAGCAGTACTTC.

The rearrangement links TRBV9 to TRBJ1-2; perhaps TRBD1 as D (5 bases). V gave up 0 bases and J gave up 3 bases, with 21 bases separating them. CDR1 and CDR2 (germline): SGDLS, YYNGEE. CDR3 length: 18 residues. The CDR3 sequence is CASSVEAGLPTKDYGYTF. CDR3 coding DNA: TGTGCCAGCAGCGTAGAGGCAGGGTTGCCCACTAAGGACTATGGCTACACCTTC.

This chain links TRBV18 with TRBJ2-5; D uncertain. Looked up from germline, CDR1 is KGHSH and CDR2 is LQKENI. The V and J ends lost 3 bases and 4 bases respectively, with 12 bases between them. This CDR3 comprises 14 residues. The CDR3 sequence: CASSPQNNIETQYF. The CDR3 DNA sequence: TGTGCCAGCTCACCCCAGAACAATATAGAGACCCAGTACTTC. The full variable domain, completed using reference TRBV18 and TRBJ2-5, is NAGVMQNPRHLVRRRGQEARLRCSPMKGHSHVYWYRQLPEEGLKFMVYLQKENIIDESGMPKERFSAEFPKEGPSILRIQQVVRGDSAAYFCASSPQNNIETQYFGPGTRLLVL.

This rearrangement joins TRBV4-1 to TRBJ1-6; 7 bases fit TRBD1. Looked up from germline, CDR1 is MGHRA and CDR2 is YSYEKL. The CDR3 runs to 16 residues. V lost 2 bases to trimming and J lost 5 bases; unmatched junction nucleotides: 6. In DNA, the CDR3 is TGCGCCAGCAGCCAACCTACCGGGACAGATAATTCACCCCTCCACTTT. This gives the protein CASSQPTGTDNSPLHF.

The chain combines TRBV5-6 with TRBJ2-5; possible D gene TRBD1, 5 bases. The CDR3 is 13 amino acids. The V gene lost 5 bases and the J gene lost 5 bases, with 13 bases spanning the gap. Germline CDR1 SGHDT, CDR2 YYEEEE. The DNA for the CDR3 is TGTGCCAGCAGTCCCTGGGCAGGGGAGACCCAGTACTTC. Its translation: CASSPWAGETQYF.

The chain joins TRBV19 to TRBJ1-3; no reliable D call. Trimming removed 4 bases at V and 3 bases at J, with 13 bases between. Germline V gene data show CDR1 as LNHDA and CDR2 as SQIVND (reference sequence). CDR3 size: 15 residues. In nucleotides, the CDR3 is TGTGCCAGTAGTAGTCCAGTCAGGAATGGAAACACCATATATTTT. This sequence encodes CASSSPVRNGNTIYF.

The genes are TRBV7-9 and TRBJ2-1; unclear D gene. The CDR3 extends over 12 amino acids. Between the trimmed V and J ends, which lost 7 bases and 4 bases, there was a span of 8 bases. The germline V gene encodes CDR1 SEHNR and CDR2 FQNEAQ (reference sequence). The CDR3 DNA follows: TGTGCCAGCACCCGAGCTTACAATGAGCAGTTCTTC. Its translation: CASTRAYNEQFF. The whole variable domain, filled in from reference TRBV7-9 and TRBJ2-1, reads DTGVSQNPRHKITKRGQNVTFRCDPISEHNRLYWYRQTLGQGPEFLTYFQNEAQLEKSRLLSDRFSAERPKGSFSTLEIQRTEQGDSAMYLCASTRAYNEQFFGPGTRLTVL.

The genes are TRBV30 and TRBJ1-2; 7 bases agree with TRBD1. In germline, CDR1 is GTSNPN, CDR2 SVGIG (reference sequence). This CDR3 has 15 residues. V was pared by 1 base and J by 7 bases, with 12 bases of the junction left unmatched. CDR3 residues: CAWSGTLTGKSGYTF. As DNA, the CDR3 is TGTGCCTGGAGTGGAACCTTGACAGGGAAAAGTGGCTACACCTTC.

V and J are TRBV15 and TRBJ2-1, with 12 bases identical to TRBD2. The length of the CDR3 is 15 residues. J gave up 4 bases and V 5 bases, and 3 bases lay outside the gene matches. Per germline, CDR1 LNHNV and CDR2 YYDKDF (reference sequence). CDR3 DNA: TGTGCCACCAGCGTAACTAGCGGGGGGTACAATGAGCAGTTCTTC. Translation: CATSVTSGGYNEQFF.

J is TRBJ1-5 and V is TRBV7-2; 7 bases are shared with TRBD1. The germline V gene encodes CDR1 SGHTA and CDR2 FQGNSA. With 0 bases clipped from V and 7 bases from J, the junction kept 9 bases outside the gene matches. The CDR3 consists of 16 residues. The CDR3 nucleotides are TGTGCCAGCAGCTTAGCAGGAGGTACAGGGGTGCAGCCCCAGCATTTT. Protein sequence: CASSLAGGTGVQPQHF.

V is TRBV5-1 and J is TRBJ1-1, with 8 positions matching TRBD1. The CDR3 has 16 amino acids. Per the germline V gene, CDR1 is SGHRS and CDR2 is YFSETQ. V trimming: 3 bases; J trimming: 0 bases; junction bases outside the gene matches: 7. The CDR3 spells CASSYGDRMMNTEAFF. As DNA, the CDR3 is TGCGCCAGCAGCTATGGGGACAGGATGATGAACACTGAAGCTTTCTTT.

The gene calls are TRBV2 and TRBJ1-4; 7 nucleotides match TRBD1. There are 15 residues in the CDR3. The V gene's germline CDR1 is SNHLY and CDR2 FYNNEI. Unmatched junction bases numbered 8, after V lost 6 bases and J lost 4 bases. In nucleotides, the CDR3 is TGTGCCAGCAGCGCCACAGGGGCGAGTAATGAAAAACTGTTTTTT. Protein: CASSATGASNEKLFF.

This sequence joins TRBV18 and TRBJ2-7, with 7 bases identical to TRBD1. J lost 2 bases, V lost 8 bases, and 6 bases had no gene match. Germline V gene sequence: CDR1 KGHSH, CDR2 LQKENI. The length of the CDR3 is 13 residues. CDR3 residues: CASAGQVPYEQYF. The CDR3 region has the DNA TGTGCCAGCGCAGGACAGGTGCCCTACGAGCAGTACTTC.

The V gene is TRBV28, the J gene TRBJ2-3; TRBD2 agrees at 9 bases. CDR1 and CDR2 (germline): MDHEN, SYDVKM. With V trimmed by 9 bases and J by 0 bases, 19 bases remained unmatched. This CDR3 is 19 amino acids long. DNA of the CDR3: TGTGCCAGTCTTCCGGCTAGCGGGAACTCCCGTGCTAGCACAGATACGCAGTATTTT. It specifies CASLPASGNSRASTDTQYF.

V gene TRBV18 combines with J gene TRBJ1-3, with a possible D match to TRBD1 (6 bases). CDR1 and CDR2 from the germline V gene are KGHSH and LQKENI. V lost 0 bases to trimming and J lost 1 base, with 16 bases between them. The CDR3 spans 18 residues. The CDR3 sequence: CASSPPSRGIESGNTIYF. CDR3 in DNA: TGTGCCAGCTCACCACCGTCGAGGGGGATTGAATCTGGAAACACCATATATTTT.

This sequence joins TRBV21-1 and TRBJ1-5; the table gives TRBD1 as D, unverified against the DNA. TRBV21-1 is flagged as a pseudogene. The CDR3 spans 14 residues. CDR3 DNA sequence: TGTGCCAGCAGCAAATTACAGACCAATCAGCCCCAGCATTTT. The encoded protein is CASSKLQTNQPQHF.

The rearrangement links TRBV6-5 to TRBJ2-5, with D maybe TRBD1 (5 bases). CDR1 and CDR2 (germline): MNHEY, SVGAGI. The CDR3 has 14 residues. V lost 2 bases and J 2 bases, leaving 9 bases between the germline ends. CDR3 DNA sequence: TGTGCCAGCAGTTACCAGGGATTGCAAGAGACCCAGTACTTC. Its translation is CASSYQGLQETQYF.